The entry below gives a single TCR beta chain sequence along with its context. The target antigen is unknown. This record belongs to a study of resident and recirculating memory T cells in vitiligo. Study information: Samples were epidermis from two lesional and two nonlesional sites, plus PBMCs.

The study, taken as a whole, reports: Clonality differed among vitiligo lesions, with no unique dominant clone.

V was cut by 1 base and J by 9 bases, with 7 bases left in between. Germline loops: CDR1 MGHRA, CDR2 YSYEKL. There are 12 residues in the CDR3. TCRdb's copy holds only in-frame clones and misses some; the assay was immunoSEQ multiplex PCR. Of 75,000 to 95,000 clones in the sample, roughly 94% were seen once. Patients' lesions had not changed for the previous 6 months. Stable patients also lacked confetti depigmentation, a sign of active vitiligo. Sequencing input: blood. This sequence joins TRBV4-1 and TRBJ2-1; D ambiguous. This receptor was obtained from a male donor with vitiligo. The CDR3 is CASSQARGEQFF. Written as DNA, the CDR3 is TGCGCCAGCAGCCAAGCCCGCGGTGAGCAGTTCTTC.